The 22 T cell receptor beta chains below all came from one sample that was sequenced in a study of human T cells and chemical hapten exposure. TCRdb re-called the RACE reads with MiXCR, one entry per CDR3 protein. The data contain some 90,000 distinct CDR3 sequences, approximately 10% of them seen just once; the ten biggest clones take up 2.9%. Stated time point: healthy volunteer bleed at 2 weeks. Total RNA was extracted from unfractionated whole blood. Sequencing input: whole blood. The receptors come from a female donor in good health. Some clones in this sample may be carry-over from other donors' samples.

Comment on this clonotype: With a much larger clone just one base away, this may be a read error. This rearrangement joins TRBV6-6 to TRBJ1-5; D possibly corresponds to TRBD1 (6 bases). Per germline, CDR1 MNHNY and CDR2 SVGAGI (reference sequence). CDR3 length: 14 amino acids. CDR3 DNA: TGTGCCAGCAGTCCACAGGGAAGTGGCCAGCCCCAGAATTTT. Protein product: CASSPQGSGQPQNF.

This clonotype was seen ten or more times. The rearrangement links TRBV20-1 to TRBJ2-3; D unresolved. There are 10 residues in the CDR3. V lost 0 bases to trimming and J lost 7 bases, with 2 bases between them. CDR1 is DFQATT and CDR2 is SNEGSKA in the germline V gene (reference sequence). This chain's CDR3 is CSARDHTQYF. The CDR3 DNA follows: TGCAGTGCTAGAGACCATACGCAGTATTTT.

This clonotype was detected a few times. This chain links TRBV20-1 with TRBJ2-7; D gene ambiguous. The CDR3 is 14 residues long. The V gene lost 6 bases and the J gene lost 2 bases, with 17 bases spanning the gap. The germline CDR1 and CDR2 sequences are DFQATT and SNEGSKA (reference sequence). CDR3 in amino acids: CSAPPDSLAYEQYF. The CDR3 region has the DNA TGCAGTGCGCCCCCTGACTCCTTAGCCTACGAGCAGTACTTC.

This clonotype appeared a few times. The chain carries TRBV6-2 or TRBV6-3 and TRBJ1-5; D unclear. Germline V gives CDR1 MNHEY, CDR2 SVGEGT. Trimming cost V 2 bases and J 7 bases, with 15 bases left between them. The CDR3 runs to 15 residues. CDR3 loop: CASSYRGPAGQPQHF. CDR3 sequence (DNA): TGTGCCAGCAGTTACCGCGGCCCGGCGGGGCAGCCCCAGCATTTT.

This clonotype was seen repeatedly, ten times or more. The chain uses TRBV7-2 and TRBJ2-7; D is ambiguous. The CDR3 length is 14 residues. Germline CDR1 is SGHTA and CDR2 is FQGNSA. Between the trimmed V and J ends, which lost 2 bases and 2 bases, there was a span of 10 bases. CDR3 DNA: TGTGCCAGCAGCTTACAGGATAATGCCTACGAGCAGTACTTC. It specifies CASSLQDNAYEQYF. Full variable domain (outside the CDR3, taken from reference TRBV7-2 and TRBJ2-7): GAGVSQSPSNKVTEKGKDVELRCDPISGHTALYWYRQSLGQGLEFLIYFQGNSAPDKSGLPSDRFSAERTGGSVSTLTIQRTQQEDSAVYLCASSLQDNAYEQYFGPGTRLTVT.

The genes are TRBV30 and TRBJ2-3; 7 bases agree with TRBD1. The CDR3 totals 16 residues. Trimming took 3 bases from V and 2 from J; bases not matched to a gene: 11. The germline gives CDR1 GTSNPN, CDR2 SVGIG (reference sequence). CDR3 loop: CAWRGTARSNTDTQYF. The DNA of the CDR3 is TGTGCCTGGAGAGGGACAGCGAGATCTAACACAGATACGCAGTATTTT.

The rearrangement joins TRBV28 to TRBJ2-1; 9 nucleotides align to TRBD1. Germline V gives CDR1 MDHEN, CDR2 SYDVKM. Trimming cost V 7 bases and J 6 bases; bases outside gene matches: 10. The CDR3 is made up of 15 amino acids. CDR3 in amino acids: CASTSDRGVTNEQFF. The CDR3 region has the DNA TGTGCCAGCACCTCCGACAGGGGGGTAACCAATGAGCAGTTCTTC.

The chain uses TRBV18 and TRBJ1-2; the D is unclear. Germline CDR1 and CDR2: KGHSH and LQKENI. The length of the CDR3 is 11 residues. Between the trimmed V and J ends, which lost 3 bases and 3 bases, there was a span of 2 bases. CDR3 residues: CASSPDYGYTF. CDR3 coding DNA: TGTGCCAGCTCACCCGACTATGGCTACACCTTC. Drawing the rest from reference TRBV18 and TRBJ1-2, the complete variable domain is NAGVMQNPRHLVRRRGQEARLRCSPMKGHSHVYWYRQLPEEGLKFMVYLQKENIIDESGMPKERFSAEFPKEGPSILRIQQVVRGDSAAYFCASSPDYGYTFGSGTRLTVV.

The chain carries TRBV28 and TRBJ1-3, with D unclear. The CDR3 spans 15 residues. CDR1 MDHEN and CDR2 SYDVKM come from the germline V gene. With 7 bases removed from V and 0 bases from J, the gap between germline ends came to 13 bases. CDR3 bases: TGTGCCAGCACCTCATGGGCCATCTCTGGAAACACCATATATTTT. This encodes CASTSWAISGNTIYF.

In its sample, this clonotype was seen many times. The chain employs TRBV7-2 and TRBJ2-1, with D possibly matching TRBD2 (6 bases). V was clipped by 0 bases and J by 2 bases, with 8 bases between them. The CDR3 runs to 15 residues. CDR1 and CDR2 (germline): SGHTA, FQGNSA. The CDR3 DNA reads TGTGCCAGCAGCTTAGCCGGGACTCCCTACAATGAGCAGTTCTTC. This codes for CASSLAGTPYNEQFF.

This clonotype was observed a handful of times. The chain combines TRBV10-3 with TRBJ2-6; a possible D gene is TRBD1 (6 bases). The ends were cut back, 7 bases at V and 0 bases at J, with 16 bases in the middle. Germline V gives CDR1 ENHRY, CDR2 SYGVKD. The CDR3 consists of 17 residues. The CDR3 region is CAITGSQGTSGANVLTF. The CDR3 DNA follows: TGTGCCATCACCGGGTCCCAGGGGACCTCTGGGGCCAACGTCCTGACTTTC.

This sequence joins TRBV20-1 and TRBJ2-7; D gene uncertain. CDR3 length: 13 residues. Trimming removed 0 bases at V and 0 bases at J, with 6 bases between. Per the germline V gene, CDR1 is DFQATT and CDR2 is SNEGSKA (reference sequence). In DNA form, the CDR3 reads TGCAGTGCTAGAGATTTGCGCTCCTACGAGCAGTACTTC. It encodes CSARDLRSYEQYF.

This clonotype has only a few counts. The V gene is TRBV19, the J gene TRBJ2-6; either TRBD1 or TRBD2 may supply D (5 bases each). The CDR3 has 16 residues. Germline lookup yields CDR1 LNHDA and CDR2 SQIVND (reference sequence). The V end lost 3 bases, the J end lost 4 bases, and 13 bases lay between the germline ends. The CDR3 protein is CASSMMSRDGANVLTF. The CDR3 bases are TGTGCCAGTAGTATGATGTCCAGGGACGGGGCCAACGTCCTGACTTTC. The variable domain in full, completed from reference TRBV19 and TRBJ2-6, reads DGGITQSPKYLFRKEGQNVTLSCEQNLNHDAMYWYRQDPGQGLRLIYYSQIVNDFQKGDIAEGYSVSREKKESFPLTVTSAQKNPTAFYLCASSMMSRDGANVLTFGAGSRLTVL.

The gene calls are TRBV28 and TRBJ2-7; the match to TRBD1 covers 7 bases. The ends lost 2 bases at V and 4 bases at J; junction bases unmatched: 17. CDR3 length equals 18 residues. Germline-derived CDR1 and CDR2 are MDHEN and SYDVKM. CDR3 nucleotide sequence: TGTGCCAGCAGTTTAGATCGACAGGGAAGTTCTAGCAGTTACGAGCAGTACTTC. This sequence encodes CASSLDRQGSSSSYEQYF.

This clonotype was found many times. CDR3 amino acids: CASSYLEMGEQFF. CDR3 coding DNA: TGTGCCAGCAGTTATTTGGAGATGGGTGAGCAGTTCTTC. This rearrangement joins TRBV6-5 to TRBJ2-1; D is ambiguous. The CDR3 consists of 13 residues. V gave up 3 bases and J gave up 9 bases, with 12 bases separating them. Germline lookup yields CDR1 MNHEY and CDR2 SVGAGI.

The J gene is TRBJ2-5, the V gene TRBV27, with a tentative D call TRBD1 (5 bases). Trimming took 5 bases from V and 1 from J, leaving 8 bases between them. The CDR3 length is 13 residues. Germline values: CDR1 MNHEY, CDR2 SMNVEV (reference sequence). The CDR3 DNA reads TGTGCCAGCAGTGCGGACATCCAAGAGACCCAGTACTTC. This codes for CASSADIQETQYF.

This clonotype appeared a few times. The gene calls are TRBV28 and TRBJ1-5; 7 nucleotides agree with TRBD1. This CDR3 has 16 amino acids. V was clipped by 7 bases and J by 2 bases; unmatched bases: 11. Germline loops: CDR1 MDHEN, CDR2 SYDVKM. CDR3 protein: CASTIYRGGGNQPQHF. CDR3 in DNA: TGTGCCAGCACTATTTACAGGGGCGGAGGCAATCAGCCCCAGCATTTT.

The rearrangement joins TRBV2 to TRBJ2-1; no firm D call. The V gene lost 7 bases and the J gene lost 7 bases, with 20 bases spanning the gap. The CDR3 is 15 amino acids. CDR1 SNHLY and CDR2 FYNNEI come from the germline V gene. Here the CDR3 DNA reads TGTGCCAGCATGTCCCGGGCAACCCGGGTAAATGAGCAGTTCTTC. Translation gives CASMSRATRVNEQFF.

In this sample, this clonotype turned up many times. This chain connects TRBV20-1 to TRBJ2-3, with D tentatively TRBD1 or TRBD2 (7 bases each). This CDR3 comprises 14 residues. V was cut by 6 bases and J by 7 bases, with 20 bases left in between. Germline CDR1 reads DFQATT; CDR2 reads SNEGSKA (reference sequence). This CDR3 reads CSAQGGLGKNTQYF. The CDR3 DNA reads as TGCAGTGCCCAGGGGGGGTTGGGTAAGAATACGCAGTATTTT.

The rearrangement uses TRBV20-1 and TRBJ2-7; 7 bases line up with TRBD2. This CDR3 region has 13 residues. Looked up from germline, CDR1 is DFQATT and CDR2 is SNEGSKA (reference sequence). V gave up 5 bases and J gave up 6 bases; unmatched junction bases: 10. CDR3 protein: CSAASGTPPEQYF. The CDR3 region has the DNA TGCAGTGCTGCGAGCGGGACCCCCCCCGAGCAGTACTTC.

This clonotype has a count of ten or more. In DNA, the CDR3 is TGTGCCAGCAGCTCGGACTGGAACCAAGAGACCCAGTACTTC. This translates into CASSSDWNQETQYF. The chain links TRBV6-2 or TRBV6-3 to TRBJ2-5, with D maybe TRBD2 (5 bases). V was cut by 6 bases and J by 0 bases, with 11 bases left in between. In germline, CDR1 is MNHEY, CDR2 SVGEGT. CDR3 size: 14 residues.

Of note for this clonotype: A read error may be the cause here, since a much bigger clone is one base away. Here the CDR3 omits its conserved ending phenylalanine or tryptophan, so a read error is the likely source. CDR3 in DNA: TGTGCCAGCAGTTACTCGATGGCCGCCAGCTCCTACGAGCAGTACTCC. This gives the protein CASSYSMAASSYEQYS. The J gene is TRBJ2-7, the V gene TRBV6-6; D call uncertain. Trimming stripped 0 bases from V and 0 bases from J, with 12 bases between. The germline CDR1 and CDR2 sequences are MNHNY and SVGAGI (reference sequence). The CDR3 is 16 residues long.